Listed below are T cell receptor beta chains from one sample, sequenced in a study of blood T cell repertoires in COVID-19. Generated by immunoSEQ multiplex PCR, the TCRdb table keeps only in-frame clones and is missing some. The table records around 160,000 clones, roughly four fifths of them present only once. Sequencing was carried out using peripheral blood. These receptors all stem from a human donor in a cohort sampled during active COVID-19. Both conserved end residues are part of each CDR3. A D gene is named only where the DNA matches it firmly. Size values are once, few and many counts, or a class for expanded clones, and some rows have none.

TRBJ2-2,NA,TRBV6-2/TRBV6-3,16,NA,CASSYEAGAYTGELFF,TGTGCCAGCAGTTACGAGGCGGGGGCCTACACCGGGGAGCTGTTTTTT
TRBJ1-2,NA,TRBV30,13,NA,CAWSLAGGGGYTF,TGTGCCTGGAGCCTCGCGGGGGGAGGAGGCTACACCTTC
TRBJ2-3,TRBD2,TRBV7-9,13,NA,CASGGLAGDTQYF,TGTGCCAGCGGGGGACTAGCAGGGGATACGCAGTATTTT
TRBJ2-2,NA,TRBV12-3/TRBV12-4,13,NA,CASLTSMAGELFF,TGTGCCAGCTTAACTAGTATGGCCGGGGAGCTGTTTTTT
TRBJ2-5,NA,TRBV9,13,NA,CASSVEPKETQYF,TGTGCCAGCAGCGTAGAGCCCAAAGAGACCCAGTACTTC
TRBJ2-3,NA,TRBV12-3/TRBV12-4,13,NA,CATTRGRTDTQYF,TGTGCCACCACCCGGGGTAGAACAGATACGCAGTATTTT
TRBJ2-7,NA,TRBV7-2,14,NA,CASSSPGLHYEQYF,TGTGCCAGCAGCTCCCCAGGACTTCACTACGAGCAGTACTTC
TRBJ1-1,NA,TRBV5-1,15,NA,CASSLVQGKGTEAFF,TGCGCCAGCAGCTTGGTACAGGGCAAGGGGACTGAAGCTTTCTTT
TRBJ2-7,TRBD1,TRBV5-5,14,NA,CASSKGQGALVQYF,TGTGCCAGCAGCAAGGGACAGGGGGCTTTGGTGCAGTACTTC
TRBJ2-7,NA,TRBV3-1/TRBV3-2,16,NA,CASSQDLTGLGDEQYF,TGTGCCAGCAGCCAAGATCTCACAGGGCTAGGGGACGAGCAGTACTTC
TRBJ1-1,NA,TRBV15,14,NA,CATSRGREDTEAFF,TGTGCCACCAGCCGTGGACGGGAAGACACTGAAGCTTTCTTT
TRBJ1-5,NA,TRBV7-8,14,NA,CASSFHKSNQPQHF,TGTGCCAGCAGCTTCCACAAGAGCAATCAGCCCCAGCATTTT
TRBJ2-3,TRBD2,TRBV11-3,14,NA,CASSAAGGTDTQYF,TGTGCCAGCAGCGCAGCGGGAGGTACAGATACGCAGTATTTT
TRBJ2-5,NA,TRBV7-2,13,few,CASSLQGRETQYF,TGTGCCAGCAGCCTGCAGGGGAGAGAGACCCAGTACTTC
TRBJ2-7,NA,TRBV5-4,13,NA,CASSLRGTYEQYF,TGTGCCAGCAGCTTACGGGGAACCTACGAGCAGTACTTC
TRBJ2-3,TRBD1,TRBV13,17,NA,CASSQRAGGDSTDTQYF,TGTGCCAGCAGCCAAAGGGCAGGGGGCGATAGCACAGATACGCAGTATTTT
TRBJ1-2,TRBD1,TRBV6-5,15,NA,CASNAKTGTGDGYTF,TGTGCCAGCAACGCGAAGACCGGGACAGGGGACGGCTACACCTTC
TRBJ2-1,TRBD1,TRBV29-1,15,NA,CSVDQKQGNWNEQFF,TGCAGCGTCGACCAAAAACAGGGGAATTGGAATGAGCAGTTCTTC
TRBJ2-7,TRBD1,TRBV4-1,16,once,CASSQASGTGTYEQYF,TGCGCCAGCAGCCAAGCATCCGGGACAGGGACCTACGAGCAGTACTTC
TRBJ1-5,TRBD1,TRBV28,13,few,CASRTGGVQPQHF,TGTGCCAGCAGGACAGGGGGCGTTCAGCCCCAGCATTTT
TRBJ2-1,NA,TRBV9,19,NA,CASSGGEPRQGLSYNEQFF,TGTGCCAGCAGCGGGGGGGAGCCCAGACAGGGCCTCTCCTACAATGAGCAGTTCTTC
TRBJ2-1,NA,TRBV6-5,14,NA,CASSIRGVYNEQFF,TGTGCCAGCAGTATCAGGGGAGTGTACAATGAGCAGTTCTTC
TRBJ2-5,TRBD1,TRBV30,15,NA,CAWSSPDDRGETQYF,TGTGCCTGGAGTTCCCCCGACGACAGGGGGGAGACCCAGTACTTC
TRBJ2-1,NA,TRBV9,13,NA,CASSVGAHNEQFF,TGTGCCAGCAGCGTAGGGGCCCACAATGAGCAGTTCTTC
TRBJ1-2,NA,TRBV27,12,NA,CASSLRGYGYTF,TGTGCCAGCAGTTTACGAGGCTATGGCTACACCTTC
TRBJ2-5,NA,TRBV7-2,14,NA,CASSLGGARETQYF,TGTGCCAGCAGCTTAGGTGGGGCGCGCGAGACCCAGTACTTC
TRBJ2-7,TRBD1,TRBV30,11,NA,CAWSDRDEQYF,TGTGCCTGGAGCGACAGGGACGAGCAGTACTTC
TRBJ2-7,TRBD2,TRBV10-2,14,NA,CASARLAGAYEQYF,TGCGCCAGCGCCAGACTAGCGGGGGCCTACGAGCAGTACTTC
TRBJ1-5,NA,TRBV7-9,16,once,CASSPRGISYGQPQHF,TGTGCCAGCAGCCCCAGGGGAATCAGCTACGGGCAGCCCCAGCATTTT
TRBJ2-5,TRBD2,TRBV7-2,15,NA,CASSKTSGAQETQYF,TGTGCCAGCAGCAAGACTAGCGGGGCACAAGAGACCCAGTACTTC
TRBJ2-3,TRBD1,TRBV29-1,15,NA,CSVWTGDGGTDTQYF,TGCAGCGTTTGGACAGGGGATGGCGGCACAGATACGCAGTATTTT
TRBJ2-7,NA,TRBV18,13,NA,CASSPHRAGEQYF,TGTGCCAGCTCACCACACCGCGCGGGCGAGCAGTACTTC
TRBJ1-5,NA,TRBV2,13,few,CASRRTGGQPQHF,TGTGCCAGCAGAAGGACGGGGGGCCAGCCCCAGCATTTT
TRBJ2-2,TRBD2,TRBV9,14,NA,CASSVGLAAGELFF,TGTGCCAGCAGCGTGGGACTAGCGGCCGGGGAGCTGTTTTTT
TRBJ2-1,TRBD2,TRBV2,16,NA,CASSPRLAGGGNEQFF,TGTGCCAGCAGTCCCAGACTAGCGGGGGGGGGCAATGAGCAGTTCTTC
TRBJ2-1,TRBD2,TRBV5-1,16,NA,CASTQDPSGGGNEQFF,TGCGCCAGCACCCAAGACCCTAGCGGGGGAGGAAATGAGCAGTTCTTC
TRBJ1-1,NA,TRBV27,18,few,CASTQRRQPGFPNTEAFF,TGTGCCAGCACTCAAAGGCGACAGCCAGGTTTCCCGAACACTGAAGCTTTCTTT
TRBJ1-1,NA,TRBV5-6,15,few,CASSLERLMNTEAFF,TGTGCCAGCAGCTTGGAGCGGCTCATGAACACTGAAGCTTTCTTT
TRBJ2-1,TRBD2,TRBV6-5,14,NA,CASSQREVWNEQFF,TGTGCCAGCAGCCAGCGGGAGGTATGGAATGAGCAGTTCTTC